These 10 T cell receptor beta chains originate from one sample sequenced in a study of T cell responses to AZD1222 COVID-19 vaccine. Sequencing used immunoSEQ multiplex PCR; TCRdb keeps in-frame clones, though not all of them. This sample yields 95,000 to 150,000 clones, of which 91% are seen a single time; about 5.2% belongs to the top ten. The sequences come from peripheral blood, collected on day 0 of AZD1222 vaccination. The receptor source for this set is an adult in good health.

The CDR3 region is CASSPGQGRLNTEAFF. The CDR3 DNA is TGTGCCAGCTCACCTGGACAGGGCAGGTTGAACACTGAAGCTTTCTTT. The genes are TRBV18 and TRBJ1-1, with 8 bases that match TRBD1. CDR1 KGHSH and CDR2 LQKENI come from the germline V gene. The CDR3 consists of 16 residues. J gave up 0 bases and V 3 bases, and 6 bases lay outside the gene matches. Full variable domain (rest looked up from reference TRBV18 and TRBJ1-1): NAGVMQNPRHLVRRRGQEARLRCSPMKGHSHVYWYRQLPEEGLKFMVYLQKENIIDESGMPKERFSAEFPKEGPSILRIQQVVRGDSAAYFCASSPGQGRLNTEAFFGQGTRLTVV.

CDR3 nucleotides: TGCGCCAGCAGTGACGGGACCTACACTGAAGCTTTCTTT. Its protein product is CASSDGTYTEAFF. The V call is TRBV10-2, the J call TRBJ1-1; D is possibly TRBD1 (5 bases). This CDR3 has 13 amino acids. The ends were cut back, 3 bases at V and 3 bases at J, with 8 bases in the middle. Germline CDR1 is WSHSY and CDR2 is SAAADI.

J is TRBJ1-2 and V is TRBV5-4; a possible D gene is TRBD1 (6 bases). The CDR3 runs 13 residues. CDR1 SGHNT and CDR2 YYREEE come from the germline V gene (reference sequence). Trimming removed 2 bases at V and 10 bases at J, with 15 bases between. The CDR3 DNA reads TGTGCCAGCAGCTTCCCTCAGGGGTCCGTCTACACCTTC. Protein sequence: CASSFPQGSVYTF.

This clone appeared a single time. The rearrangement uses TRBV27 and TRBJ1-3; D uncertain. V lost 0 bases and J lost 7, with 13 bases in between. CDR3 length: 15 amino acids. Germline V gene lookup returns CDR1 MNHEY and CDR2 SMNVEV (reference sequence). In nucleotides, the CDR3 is TGTGCCAGCAGTTTATCGTTGGCGGGCCCGAACACCATATATTTT. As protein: CASSLSLAGPNTIYF.

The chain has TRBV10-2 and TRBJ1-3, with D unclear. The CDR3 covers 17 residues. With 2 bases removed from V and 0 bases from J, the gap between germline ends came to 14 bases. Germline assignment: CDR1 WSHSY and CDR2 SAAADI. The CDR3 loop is CASSESFMAYSGNTIYF. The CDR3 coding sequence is TGCGCCAGCAGTGAGAGTTTTATGGCCTACTCTGGAAACACCATATATTTT.

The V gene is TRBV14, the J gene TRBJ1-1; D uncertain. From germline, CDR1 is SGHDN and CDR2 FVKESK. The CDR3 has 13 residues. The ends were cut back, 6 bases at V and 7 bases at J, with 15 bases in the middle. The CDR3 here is CASRLRVSGEAFF. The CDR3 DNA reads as TGTGCCAGCAGACTAAGGGTTAGCGGTGAAGCTTTCTTT. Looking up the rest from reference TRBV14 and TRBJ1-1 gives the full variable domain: EAGVTQFPSHSVIEKGQTVTLRCDPISGHDNLYWYRRVMGKEIKFLLHFVKESKQDESGMPNNRFLAERTGGTYSTLKVQPAELEDSGVYFCASRLRVSGEAFFGQGTRLTVV.

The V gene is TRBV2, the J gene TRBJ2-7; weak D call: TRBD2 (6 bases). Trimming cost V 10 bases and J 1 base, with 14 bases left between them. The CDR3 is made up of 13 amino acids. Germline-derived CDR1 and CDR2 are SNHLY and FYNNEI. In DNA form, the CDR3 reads TGTGCCATCACCCGGGACTTATCCTACGAGCAGTACTTC. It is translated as CAITRDLSYEQYF.

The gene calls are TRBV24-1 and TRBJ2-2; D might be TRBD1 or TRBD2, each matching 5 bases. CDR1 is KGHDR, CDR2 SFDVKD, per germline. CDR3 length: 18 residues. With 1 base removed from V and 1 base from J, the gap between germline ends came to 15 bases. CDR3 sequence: CATSDFRGDRLNTGELFF. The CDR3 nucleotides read TGTGCCACCAGTGATTTCCGTGGGGACCGACTGAACACCGGGGAGCTGTTTTTT.

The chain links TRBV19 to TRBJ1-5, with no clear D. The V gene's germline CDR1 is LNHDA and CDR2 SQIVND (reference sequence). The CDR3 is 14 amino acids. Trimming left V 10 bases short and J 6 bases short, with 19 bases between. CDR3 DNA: TGTGCCACCAGAGGAGGGTACTCCGGTCAGCCCCAGCATTTT. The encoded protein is CATRGGYSGQPQHF.

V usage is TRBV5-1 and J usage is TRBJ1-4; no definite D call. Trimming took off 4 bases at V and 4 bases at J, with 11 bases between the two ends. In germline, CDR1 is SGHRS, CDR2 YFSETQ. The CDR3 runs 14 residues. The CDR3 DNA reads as TGCGCCAGCAGCCCAGACGGACGTAATGAAAAACTGTTTTTT. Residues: CASSPDGRNEKLFF.